A selection of T cell receptor beta chains follows, all from one sample in a study of blood T cell repertoires in COVID-19. Produced via immunoSEQ multiplex PCR; TCRdb's table is partial and in-frame only. The profile shows 150,000 to 170,000 clones, 76% of them singletons. The source material was peripheral blood. Receptors were obtained from an elderly woman with acute or convalescent COVID-19. Each CDR3 is given with its conserved first and last residue. The D gene is left open where the match is weak. For some rows the clone size is stated as once, few or many, or as a class when expanded; others skip it.

>.|15|TRBD1|TRBJ1-5|TRBV11-3
CASRYNRGGNQPQHF
TGTGCCAGCAGATATAACAGGGGAGGTAATCAGCCCCAGCATTTT
>.|13|.|TRBJ2-7|TRBV10-2
CASSGTASYEQYF
TGCGCCAGCAGTGGTACAGCCAGCTACGAGCAGTACTTC
>once|13|TRBD2|TRBJ2-5|TRBV30
CASTRTSEETQYF
TGTGCCTCGACTCGGACTAGCGAAGAGACCCAGTACTTC
>.|15|TRBD1|TRBJ2-2|TRBV19
CASHPGTANTGELFF
TGTGCCAGCCATCCCGGGACAGCGAACACCGGGGAGCTGTTTTTT
>.|12|TRBD1|TRBJ1-2|TRBV6-5
CASTRQGYGYTF
TGTGCCAGCACCCGACAGGGCTATGGCTACACCTTC
>.|15|.|TRBJ1-3|TRBV30
CAWIEGGISGNTIYF
TGTGCCTGGATAGAGGGCGGCATCTCTGGAAACACCATATATTTT
>.|16|TRBD1|TRBJ1-6|TRBV19
CASSGRQGTRGSPLHF
TGTGCCAGTAGTGGTCGACAGGGGACACGGGGTTCACCCCTCCACTTT
>.|15|TRBD1|TRBJ1-2|TRBV6-4
CASSDTGGANYGYTF
TGTGCCAGCAGTGACACAGGGGGGGCTAACTATGGCTACACCTTC
>.|13|TRBD1|TRBJ1-2|TRBV30
CAWRDREVNGYTF
TGTGCCTGGAGGGACAGGGAGGTAAATGGCTACACCTTC
>.|14|TRBD1|TRBJ1-1|TRBV30
CAWSVQGVNTEAFF
TGTGCCTGGAGTGTACAGGGGGTGAACACTGAAGCTTTCTTT
>.|16|TRBD2|TRBJ2-1|TRBV6-1
CASSGKLAGVRNEQFF
TGTGCCAGCAGTGGGAAACTAGCGGGAGTCCGCAATGAGCAGTTCTTC
>.|15|TRBD1|TRBJ1-4|TRBV6-1
CASSDPGGPNEKLFF
TGTGCCAGCAGTGACCCAGGGGGCCCTAATGAAAAACTGTTTTTT
>few|12|.|TRBJ1-2|TRBV24-1
CATHSDRAGYTF
TGTGCCACCCATAGTGACAGAGCCGGCTACACCTTC
>.|15|TRBD1|TRBJ1-1|TRBV7-6
CASSPNTGVQTEAFF
TGTGCCAGCAGCCCCAACACAGGGGTACAGACTGAAGCTTTCTTT
>.|17|TRBD1|TRBJ1-6|TRBV18
CASSQTGGMGYNSPLHF
TGTGCCAGCTCACAGACAGGGGGCATGGGGTATAATTCACCCCTCCACTTT
>once|17|.|TRBJ2-2|TRBV7-9
CASSLVIGTSNTGELFF
TGTGCCAGCAGCTTAGTTATTGGGACATCGAACACCGGGGAGCTGTTTTTT
>.|14|.|TRBJ1-1|TRBV6-6
CASSYSDKGIEAFF
TGTGCCAGCAGTTACTCGGACAAGGGGATTGAAGCTTTCTTT
>once|13|.|TRBJ1-2|TRBV6-5
CASTKGGNYGYTF
TGTGCCAGCACCAAAGGGGGTAACTATGGCTACACCTTC
>.|12|TRBD1|TRBJ1-1|TRBV30
CAWSQGGTEAFF
TGTGCCTGGAGTCAGGGGGGAACTGAAGCTTTCTTT
>.|15|TRBD1|TRBJ1-4|TRBV18
CASSTDSGRGEKLFF
TGTGCCAGCTCAACGGACAGTGGCAGGGGGGAAAAACTGTTTTTT
>.|16|TRBD2|TRBJ2-1|TRBV11-1
CASSLGFIAGGNEQFF
TGTGCCAGCAGCTTAGGGTTTATAGCGGGGGGGAATGAGCAGTTCTTC
>.|17|.|TRBJ1-5|TRBV14
CASSQDRGGYSNQPQHF
TGTGCCAGCAGCCAAGATCGGGGGGGTTATAGCAATCAGCCCCAGCATTTT
>.|19|TRBD2|TRBJ2-5|TRBV10-3
CAISGGDIGKSASQETQYF
TGTGCCATCAGCGGGGGGGACATAGGAAAGAGCGCGTCGCAAGAGACCCAGTACTTC
>.|15|.|TRBJ2-3|TRBV6-5
CASSYSGRSTDTQYF
TGTGCCAGCAGTTACTCGGGCCGATCCACAGATACGCAGTATTTT
>.|16|.|TRBJ1-5|TRBV3-1/TRBV3-2
CASSQDLGYSNQPQHF
TGTGCCAGCAGCCAAGATCTAGGATATAGCAATCAGCCCCAGCATTTT
>.|13|TRBD1|TRBJ1-2|TRBV4-3
CASSTQGNYGYTF
TGCGCCAGCAGCACACAGGGGAACTATGGCTACACCTTC
>.|14|TRBD1|TRBJ2-1|TRBV9
CASSKTGGFGEQFF
TGTGCCAGCAGTAAAACAGGGGGGTTTGGGGAGCAGTTCTTC
>.|12|TRBD2|TRBJ2-5|TRBV10-3
CAIRGLEETQYF
TGTGCCATCAGGGGACTAGAAGAGACCCAGTACTTC
>.|13|.|TRBJ1-4|TRBV19
CASSTRSNEKLFF
TGTGCCAGTAGTACGCGGTCTAATGAAAAACTGTTTTTT
>.|13|.|TRBJ2-1|TRBV11-2
CASSPYLSDEQFF
TGTGCCAGCAGCCCCTACTTAAGCGATGAGCAGTTCTTC
>.|15|TRBD1|TRBJ1-5|TRBV19
CATTDGQGFNQPQHF
TGTGCCACCACCGACGGACAGGGTTTCAATCAGCCCCAGCATTTT
>.|14|TRBD1|TRBJ1-1|TRBV18
CASSPLTGDTEAFF
TGTGCCAGCTCACCCTTAACAGGGGACACTGAAGCTTTCTTT
>.|16|.|TRBJ1-3|TRBV5-1
CASSPGQRSSGNTIYF
TGCGCCAGCAGCCCTGGACAGCGGAGCTCTGGAAACACCATATATTTT
>.|13|TRBD1|TRBJ1-5|TRBV28
CASSTGGRQPQHF
TGTGCCAGCAGTACAGGGGGACGGCAGCCCCAGCATTTT
>few|13|.|TRBJ1-1|TRBV6-5
CASRSGRLFEAFF
TGTGCCAGCCGATCGGGAAGGCTCTTTGAAGCTTTCTTT
>few|14|.|TRBJ1-6|TRBV3-1/TRBV3-2
CASSQNTAHSPLHF
TGTGCCAGCAGCCAAAATACAGCTCATTCACCCCTCCACTTT
>few|15|.|TRBJ1-1|TRBV6-5
CASSYSGRVDTEAFF
TGTGCCAGCAGTTACTCGGGCAGGGTCGACACTGAAGCTTTCTTT
>.|14|TRBD1|TRBJ1-2|TRBV2
CASSRDRSNYGYTF
TGTGCCAGCAGTAGGGACAGGTCGAACTATGGCTACACCTTC
>.|14|TRBD1|TRBJ1-4|TRBV30
CAWKKDRGWEKLFF
TGTGCCTGGAAGAAGGACAGGGGATGGGAAAAACTGTTTTTT
>.|14|.|TRBJ2-5|TRBV19
CASSIVGSRETQYF
TGTGCCAGTAGTATAGTCGGGAGTAGAGAGACCCAGTACTTC
>.|16|.|TRBJ1-6|TRBV7-2
CASSLGFGGASSPLHF
TGTGCCAGCAGCTTAGGGTTTGGAGGGGCCTCCTCACCCCTCCACTTT
>.|15|TRBD2|TRBJ2-1|TRBV3-1/TRBV3-2
CASSQGTSGGPQQFF
TGTGCCAGCAGCCAAGGGACTAGCGGGGGGCCCCAGCAGTTCTTC
>.|11|.|TRBJ2-7|TRBV2
CASSVSREQYF
TGTGCCAGCAGTGTCTCGCGGGAGCAGTACTTC
>.|14|.|TRBJ1-1|TRBV29-1
CSVSLGQTNTEAFF
TGCAGCGTCTCCCTGGGACAAACGAACACTGAAGCTTTCTTT
>once|14|.|TRBJ1-2|TRBV27
CASSPFWAGSGYTF
TGTGCCAGCAGTCCTTTTTGGGCCGGCTCGGGCTACACCTTC
>.|15|.|TRBJ1-4|TRBV6-2/TRBV6-3
CASSPRGKRNEKLFF
TGTGCCAGCAGCCCCAGGGGAAAGAGAAATGAAAAACTGTTTTTT